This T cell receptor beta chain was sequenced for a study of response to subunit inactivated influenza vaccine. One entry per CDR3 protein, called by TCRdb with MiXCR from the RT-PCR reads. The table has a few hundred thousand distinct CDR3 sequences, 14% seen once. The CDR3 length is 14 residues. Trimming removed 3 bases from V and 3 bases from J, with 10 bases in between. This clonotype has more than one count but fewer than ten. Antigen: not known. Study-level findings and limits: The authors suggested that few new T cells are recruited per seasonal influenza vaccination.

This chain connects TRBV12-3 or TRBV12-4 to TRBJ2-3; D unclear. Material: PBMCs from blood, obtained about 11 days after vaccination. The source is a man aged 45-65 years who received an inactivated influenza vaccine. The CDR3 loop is CASSFVFGTDTQYF. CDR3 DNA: TGTGCCAGCAGTTTTGTTTTCGGGACAGATACGCAGTATTTT.